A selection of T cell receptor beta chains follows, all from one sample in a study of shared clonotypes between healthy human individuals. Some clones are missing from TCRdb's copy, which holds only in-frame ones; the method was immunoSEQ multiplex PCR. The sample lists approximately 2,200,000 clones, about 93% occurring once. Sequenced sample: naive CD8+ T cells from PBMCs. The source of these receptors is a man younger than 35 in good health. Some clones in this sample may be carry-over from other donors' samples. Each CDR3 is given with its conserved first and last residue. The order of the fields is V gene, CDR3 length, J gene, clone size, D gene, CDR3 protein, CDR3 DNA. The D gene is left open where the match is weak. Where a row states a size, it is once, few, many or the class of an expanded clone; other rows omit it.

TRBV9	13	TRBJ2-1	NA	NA	CASSVTDPNEQFF	TGTGCCAGCAGCGTGACAGACCCCAATGAGCAGTTCTTC
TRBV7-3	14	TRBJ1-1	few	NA	CASSLTPDQGEAFF	TGTGCCAGCAGCTTAACCCCAGACCAGGGGGAAGCTTTCTTT
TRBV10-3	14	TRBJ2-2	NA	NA	CAISDNRSEGELFF	TGTGCCATCAGTGATAACAGATCCGAGGGGGAGCTGTTTTTT
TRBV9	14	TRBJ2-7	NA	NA	CASSVGRSPGEQYF	TGTGCCAGCAGCGTAGGGCGGTCTCCTGGAGAGCAGTACTTC
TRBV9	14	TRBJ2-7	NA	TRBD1	CASSAGDRAYEQYF	TGTGCCAGCAGCGCCGGGGACAGGGCCTACGAGCAGTACTTC
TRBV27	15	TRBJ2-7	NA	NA	CASSLSGGGIYEQYF	TGTGCCAGCAGTTTATCCGGGGGCGGTATCTACGAGCAGTACTTC
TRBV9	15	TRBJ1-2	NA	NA	CASSVSVTPNYGYTF	TGTGCCAGCAGCGTGTCAGTAACGCCTAACTATGGCTACACCTTC
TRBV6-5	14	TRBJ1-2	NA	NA	CASSPLDKTYGYTF	TGTGCCAGCAGTCCCCTGGACAAGACCTATGGCTACACCTTC
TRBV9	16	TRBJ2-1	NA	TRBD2	CASSDPGTSGGNEQFF	TGTGCCAGCAGCGACCCCGGGACTAGCGGGGGGAATGAGCAGTTCTTC
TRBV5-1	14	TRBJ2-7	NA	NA	CASSLEMPPYEQYF	TGCGCCAGCAGCTTGGAGATGCCCCCCTACGAGCAGTACTTC
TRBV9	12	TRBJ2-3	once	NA	CASSVGDDTQYF	TGTGCCAGCAGCGTAGGTGACGATACGCAGTATTTT
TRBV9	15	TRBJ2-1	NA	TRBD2	CASSVFLGLANEQFF	TGTGCCAGCAGCGTATTTTTGGGACTAGCCAATGAGCAGTTCTTC
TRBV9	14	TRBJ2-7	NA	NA	CASSAGAAGYEQYF	TGTGCCAGCAGCGCGGGAGCGGCTGGCTACGAGCAGTACTTC
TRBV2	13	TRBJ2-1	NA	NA	CASSDLVYNEQFF	TGTGCCAGCAGTGACTTAGTTTACAATGAGCAGTTCTTC
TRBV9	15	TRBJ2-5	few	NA	CASSAIPGPRETQYF	TGTGCCAGCAGCGCTATACCGGGACCCCGAGAGACCCAGTACTTC
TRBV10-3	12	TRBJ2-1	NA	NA	CAVGISYNEQFF	TGTGCCGTCGGGATCTCCTACAATGAGCAGTTCTTC
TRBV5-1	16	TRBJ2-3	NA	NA	CASSLGDIILTDTQYF	TGCGCCAGCAGCTTGGGGGACATCATTCTCACAGATACGCAGTATTTT
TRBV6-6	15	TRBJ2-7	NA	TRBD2	CASSYPPGRGPEQYF	TGTGCCAGCAGTTACCCTCCCGGGAGGGGACCCGAGCAGTACTTC
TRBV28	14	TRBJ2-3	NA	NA	CASSLQDPPDTQYF	TGTGCCAGCAGTTTACAGGATCCCCCAGATACGCAGTATTTT
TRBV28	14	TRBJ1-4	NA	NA	CASSYGAANEKLFF	TGTGCCAGCAGTTACGGGGCGGCTAATGAAAAACTGTTTTTT
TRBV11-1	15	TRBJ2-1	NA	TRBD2	CASSLFQREIHEQFF	TGTGCCAGCAGCTTATTTCAGCGGGAGATCCATGAGCAGTTCTTC
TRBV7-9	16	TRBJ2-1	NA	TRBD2	CASSSLAELSYNEQFF	TGTGCCAGCAGCTCTCTAGCGGAACTCTCCTACAATGAGCAGTTCTTC
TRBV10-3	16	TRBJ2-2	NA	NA	CAISEPMGPGSGELFF	TGTGCCATCAGTGAGCCGATGGGACCCGGGTCCGGGGAGCTGTTTTTT
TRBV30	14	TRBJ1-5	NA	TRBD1	CAWSVRQGVQPQHF	TGTGCCTGGAGTGTCCGACAGGGGGTGCAGCCCCAGCATTTT
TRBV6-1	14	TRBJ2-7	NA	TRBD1	CASRSGTGLQEQYF	TGTGCCAGCAGATCCGGGACAGGGCTCCAAGAGCAGTACTTC
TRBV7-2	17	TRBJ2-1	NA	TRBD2	CASSTGLAGVGYNEQFF	TGTGCCAGCAGCACGGGACTAGCGGGAGTGGGCTACAATGAGCAGTTCTTC
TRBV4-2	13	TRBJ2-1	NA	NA	CASSQDLDNEQFF	TGTGCCAGCAGCCAAGATCTGGATAATGAGCAGTTCTTC
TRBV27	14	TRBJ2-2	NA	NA	CASSLPDLTGELFF	TGTGCCAGCAGTTTACCGGATCTTACCGGGGAGCTGTTTTTT
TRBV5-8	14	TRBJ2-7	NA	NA	CASSLGQQEYEQYF	TGTGCCAGCAGCTTGGGACAACAGGAATACGAGCAGTACTTC
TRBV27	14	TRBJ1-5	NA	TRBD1	CASSPQGANQPQHF	TGTGCCAGCAGTCCACAGGGGGCTAATCAGCCCCAGCATTTT
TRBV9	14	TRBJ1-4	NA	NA	CASSVSGPNEKLFF	TGTGCCAGCAGCGTAAGTGGTCCTAATGAAAAACTGTTTTTT
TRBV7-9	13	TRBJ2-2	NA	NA	CASSPVNTGELFF	TGTGCCAGCAGCCCCGTGAACACCGGGGAGCTGTTTTTT
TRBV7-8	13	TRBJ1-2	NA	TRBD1	CASSIDRGDGYTF	TGTGCCAGCAGCATAGACAGGGGCGATGGCTACACCTTC
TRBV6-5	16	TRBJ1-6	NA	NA	CASSYRGSSYNSPLHF	TGTGCCAGCAGTTACCGAGGGAGCTCCTATAATTCACCCCTCCACTTT
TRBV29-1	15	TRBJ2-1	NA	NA	CSVGVGMQTYNEQFF	TGCAGCGTTGGCGTTGGGATGCAGACATACAATGAGCAGTTCTTC
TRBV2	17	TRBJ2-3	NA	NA	CASSDPRGPSPTDTQYF	TGTGCCAGCAGTGACCCGCGGGGGCCCTCACCCACAGATACGCAGTATTTT
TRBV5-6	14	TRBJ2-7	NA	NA	CASSLARQYYEQYF	TGTGCCAGCAGCTTGGCCCGGCAGTACTACGAGCAGTACTTC
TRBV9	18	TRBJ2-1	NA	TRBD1	CASSVATRGQGSTNEQFF	TGTGCCAGCAGCGTAGCTACTCGGGGACAGGGAAGCACGAATGAGCAGTTCTTC
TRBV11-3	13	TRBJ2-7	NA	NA	CASSYRATYEQYF	TGTGCCAGCAGCTACAGGGCCACCTACGAGCAGTACTTC
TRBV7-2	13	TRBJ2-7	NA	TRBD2	CASSPGLAWEQYF	TGTGCCAGCAGCCCCGGACTAGCGTGGGAGCAGTACTTC
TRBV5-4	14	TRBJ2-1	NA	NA	CASSSGAPYNEQFF	TGTGCCAGCAGCTCGGGGGCGCCCTACAATGAGCAGTTCTTC
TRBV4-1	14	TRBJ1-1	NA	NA	CASSQDDRGAMAFF	TGCGCCAGCAGCCAAGACGACCGGGGGGCGATGGCTTTCTTT
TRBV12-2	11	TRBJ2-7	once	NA	CARGDYGEQYF	TGTGCAAGAGGGGATTACGGCGAGCAGTACTTC
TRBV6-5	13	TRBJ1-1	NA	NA	CASSYGRTVEAFF	TGTGCCAGCAGTTACGGGAGGACAGTTGAAGCTTTCTTT
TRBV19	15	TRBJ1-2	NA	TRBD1	CASSIEYRGIYGYTF	TGTGCCAGTAGTATAGAATACAGGGGCATCTATGGCTACACCTTC
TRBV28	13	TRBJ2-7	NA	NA	CASSSDRAYEQYF	TGTGCCAGCAGTTCCGACAGAGCCTACGAGCAGTACTTC
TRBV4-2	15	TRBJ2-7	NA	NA	CASSQERLTPYEQYF	TGTGCCAGCAGCCAAGAGCGGCTCACTCCCTACGAGCAGTACTTC
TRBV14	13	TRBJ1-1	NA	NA	CASSPERQFEAFF	TGTGCCAGCAGCCCCGAGCGACAGTTTGAAGCTTTCTTT
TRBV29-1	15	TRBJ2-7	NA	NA	CSVVDRVPSSYEQYF	TGCAGCGTTGTAGACCGGGTCCCAAGCTCCTACGAGCAGTACTTC
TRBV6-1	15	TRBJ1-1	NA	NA	CASPKGGLQNTEAFF	TGTGCCAGCCCAAAAGGGGGACTCCAGAACACTGAAGCTTTCTTT
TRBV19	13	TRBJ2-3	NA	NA	CASSMDVEDTQYF	TGTGCCAGTAGTATGGATGTTGAAGATACGCAGTATTTT
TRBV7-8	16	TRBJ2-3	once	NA	CASSAKGTHYTDTQYF	TGTGCCAGCAGCGCCAAAGGGACTCACTACACAGATACGCAGTATTTT